This TCR beta chain was captured in a study of cytomegalovirus exposure and HLA in healthy donors. The PCR made use of 60 Vbeta and 13 Jbeta primers. TCRdb's copy holds only in-frame clones and misses some; the assay was immunoSEQ multiplex PCR. The data contain about 190,000 clones, around 81% of them singletons. V shed 0 bases and J shed 0 bases, with 11 bases lying between them. Germline loops: CDR1 GTSNPN, CDR2 SVGIG (reference sequence). The CDR3 is 15 residues long. The sample comprised PBMCs. The gene calls are TRBV30 and TRBJ1-1, with a weak D call TRBD1 (6 bases). This TCR derives from a woman aged 18-30 years in good health and CMV-seropositive. The CDR3 region has the DNA TGTGCCTGGAGTGTAGGGACACACATGAACACTGAAGCTTTCTTT. The encoded protein is CAWSVGTHMNTEAFF.